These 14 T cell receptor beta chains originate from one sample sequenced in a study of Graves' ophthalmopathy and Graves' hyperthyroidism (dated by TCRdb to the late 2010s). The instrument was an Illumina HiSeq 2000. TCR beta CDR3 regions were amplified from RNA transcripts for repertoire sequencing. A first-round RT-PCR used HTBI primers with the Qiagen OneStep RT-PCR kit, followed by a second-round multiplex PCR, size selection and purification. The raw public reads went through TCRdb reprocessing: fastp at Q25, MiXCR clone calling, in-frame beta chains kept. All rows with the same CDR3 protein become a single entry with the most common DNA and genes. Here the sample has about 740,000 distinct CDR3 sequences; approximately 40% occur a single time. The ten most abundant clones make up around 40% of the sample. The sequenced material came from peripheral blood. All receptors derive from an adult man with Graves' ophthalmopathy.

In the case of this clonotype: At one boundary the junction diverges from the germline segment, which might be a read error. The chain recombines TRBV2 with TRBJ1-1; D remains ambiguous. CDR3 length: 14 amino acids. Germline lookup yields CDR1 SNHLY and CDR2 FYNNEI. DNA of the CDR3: TGTGCTAGCAACCCCGGGATCGGGTACACTGAAGCTTTCTTT. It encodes CASNPGIGYTEAFF.

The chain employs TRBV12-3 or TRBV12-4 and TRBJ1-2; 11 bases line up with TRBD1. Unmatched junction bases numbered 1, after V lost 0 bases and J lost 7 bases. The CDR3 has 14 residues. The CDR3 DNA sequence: TGTGCCAGCAGTTTAGCCGGGACAGGGGGTGGCTACACCTTC. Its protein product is CASSLAGTGGGYTF.

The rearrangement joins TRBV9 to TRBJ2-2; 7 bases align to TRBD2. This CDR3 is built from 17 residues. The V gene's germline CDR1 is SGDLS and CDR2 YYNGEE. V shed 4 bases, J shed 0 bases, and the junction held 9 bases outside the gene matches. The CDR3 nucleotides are TGTGCCAGCAGCTCCCGCGGGAGCCCAACGAACACCGGGGAGCTGTTTTTT. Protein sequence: CASSSRGSPTNTGELFF. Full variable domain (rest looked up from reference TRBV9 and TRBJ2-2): DSGVTQTPKHLITATGQRVTLRCSPRSGDLSVYWYQQSLDQGLQFLIQYYNGEERAKGNILERFSAQQFPDLHSELNLSSLELGDSALYFCASSSRGSPTNTGELFFGEGSRLTVL.

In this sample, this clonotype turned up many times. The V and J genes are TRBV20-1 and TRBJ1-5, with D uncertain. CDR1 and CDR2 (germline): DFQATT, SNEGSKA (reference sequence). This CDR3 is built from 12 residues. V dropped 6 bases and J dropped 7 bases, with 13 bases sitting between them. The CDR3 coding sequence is TGCAGTGCGGACGCTTACAACCAGCCCCAGCATTTT. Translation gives CSADAYNQPQHF.

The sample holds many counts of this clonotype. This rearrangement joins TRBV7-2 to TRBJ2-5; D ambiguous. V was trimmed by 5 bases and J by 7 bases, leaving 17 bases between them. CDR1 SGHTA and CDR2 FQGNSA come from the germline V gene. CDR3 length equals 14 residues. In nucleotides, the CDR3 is TGTGCCAGCAGCCCTGGGCCCCTTGTGTCGACCCAGTACTTC. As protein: CASSPGPLVSTQYF.

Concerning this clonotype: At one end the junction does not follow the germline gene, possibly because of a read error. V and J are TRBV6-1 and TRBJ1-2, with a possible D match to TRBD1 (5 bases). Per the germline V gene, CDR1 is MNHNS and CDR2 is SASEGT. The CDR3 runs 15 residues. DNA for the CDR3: TGTGCCAGCAGTGAAACGGCGGGAGGGGCCTATGGCTATACCTTC. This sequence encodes CASSETAGGAYGYTF.

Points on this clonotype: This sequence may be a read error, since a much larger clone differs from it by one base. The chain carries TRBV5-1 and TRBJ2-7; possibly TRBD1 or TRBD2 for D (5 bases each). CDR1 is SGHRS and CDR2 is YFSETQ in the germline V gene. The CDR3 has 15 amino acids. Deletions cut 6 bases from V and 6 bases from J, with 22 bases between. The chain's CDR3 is CASTPRGLDLGEQYF. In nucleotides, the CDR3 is TGCGCCAGCACCCCCCGGGGCCTTGACCTTGGCGAGCAGTACTTC.

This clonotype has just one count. CDR3 sequence reads: CASSPWGLATQYF. In DNA form, the CDR3 reads TGTGCCAGCTCACCGTGGGGGCTGGCGACCCAGTACTTC. The chain links TRBV9 to TRBJ2-5, with D perhaps TRBD1 (6 bases). Germline assignment: CDR1 SGDLS and CDR2 YYNGEE. This CDR3 contains 13 residues. The V and J ends lost 7 bases and 7 bases respectively, with 17 bases between them. The variable domain in full, completed from reference TRBV9 and TRBJ2-5, reads DSGVTQTPKHLITATGQRVTLRCSPRSGDLSVYWYQQSLDQGLQFLIQYYNGEERAKGNILERFSAQQFPDLHSELNLSSLELGDSALYFCASSPWGLATQYFGPGTRLLVL.

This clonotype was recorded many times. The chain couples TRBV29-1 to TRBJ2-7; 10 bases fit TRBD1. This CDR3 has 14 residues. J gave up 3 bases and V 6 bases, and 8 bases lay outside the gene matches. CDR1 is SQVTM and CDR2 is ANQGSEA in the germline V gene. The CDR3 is CSVRDRGLRYEQYF. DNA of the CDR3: TGCAGCGTAAGAGACAGGGGGCTTCGCTACGAGCAGTACTTC.

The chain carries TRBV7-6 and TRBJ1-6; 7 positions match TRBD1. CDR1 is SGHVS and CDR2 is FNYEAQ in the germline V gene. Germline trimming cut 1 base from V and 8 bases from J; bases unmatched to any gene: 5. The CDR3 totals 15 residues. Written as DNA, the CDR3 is TGTGCCAGCAGCTTAGGCCCAGGGGGGCATTCACCCCTCCACTTT. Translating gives CASSLGPGGHSPLHF.

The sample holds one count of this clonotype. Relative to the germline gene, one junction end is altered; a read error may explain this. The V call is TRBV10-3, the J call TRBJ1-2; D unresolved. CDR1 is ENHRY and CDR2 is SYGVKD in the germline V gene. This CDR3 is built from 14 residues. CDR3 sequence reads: CASSPSGFNYGYTF. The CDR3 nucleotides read TGTGCCAGCAGTCCGAGTGGGTTTAACTATGGCTACACCTTC.

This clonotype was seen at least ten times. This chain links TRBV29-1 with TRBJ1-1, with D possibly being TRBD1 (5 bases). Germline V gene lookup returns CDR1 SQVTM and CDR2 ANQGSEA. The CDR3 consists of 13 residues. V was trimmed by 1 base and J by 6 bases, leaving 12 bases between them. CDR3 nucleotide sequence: TGCAGCGTTGAAGGGGAGGGGCTCGCTGAAGCTTTCTTT. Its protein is CSVEGEGLAEAFF.

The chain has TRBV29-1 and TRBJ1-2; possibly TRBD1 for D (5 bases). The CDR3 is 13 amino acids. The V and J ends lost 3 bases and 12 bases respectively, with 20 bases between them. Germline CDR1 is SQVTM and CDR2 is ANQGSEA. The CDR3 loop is CSVEGEGGSGNTF. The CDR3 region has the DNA TGCAGCGTTGAGGGGGAGGGAGGCTCTGGAAACACCTTC.

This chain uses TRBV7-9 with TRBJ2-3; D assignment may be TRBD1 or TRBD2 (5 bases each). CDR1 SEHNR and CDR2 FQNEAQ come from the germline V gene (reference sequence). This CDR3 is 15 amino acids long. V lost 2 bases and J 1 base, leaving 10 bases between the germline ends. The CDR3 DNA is TGTGCCAGCAGCTTAACGAGAGGGGGCACAGATACGCAGTATTTT. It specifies CASSLTRGGTDTQYF.